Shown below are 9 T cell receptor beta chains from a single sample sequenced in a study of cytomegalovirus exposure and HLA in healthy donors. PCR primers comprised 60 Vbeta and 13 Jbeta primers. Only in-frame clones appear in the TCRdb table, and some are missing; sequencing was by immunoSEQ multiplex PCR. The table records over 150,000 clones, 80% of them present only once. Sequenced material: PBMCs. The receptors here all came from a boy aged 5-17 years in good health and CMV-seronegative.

CDR3 sequence: CASSLVNLEQYF. CDR3 in DNA: TGTGCCAGCAGCTTAGTAAACCTAGAGCAGTACTTC. This rearrangement joins TRBV7-2 to TRBJ2-7; the D is unclear. The CDR3 covers 12 residues. The germline CDR1 and CDR2 sequences are SGHTA and FQGNSA. Trimming removed 1 base at V and 7 bases at J, with 8 bases between.

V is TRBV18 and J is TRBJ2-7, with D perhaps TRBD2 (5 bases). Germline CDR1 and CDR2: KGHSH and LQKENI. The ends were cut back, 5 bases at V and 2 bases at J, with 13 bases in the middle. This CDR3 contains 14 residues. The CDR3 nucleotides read TGTGCCAGCTCAGACCCCACGGGAACCTACGAGCAGTACTTC. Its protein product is CASSDPTGTYEQYF. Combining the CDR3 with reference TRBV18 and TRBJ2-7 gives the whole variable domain NAGVMQNPRHLVRRRGQEARLRCSPMKGHSHVYWYRQLPEEGLKFMVYLQKENIIDESGMPKERFSAEFPKEGPSILRIQQVVRGDSAAYFCASSDPTGTYEQYFGPGTRLTVT.

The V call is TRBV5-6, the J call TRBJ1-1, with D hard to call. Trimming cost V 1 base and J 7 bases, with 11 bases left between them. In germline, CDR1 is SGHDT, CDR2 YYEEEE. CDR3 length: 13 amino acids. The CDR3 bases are TGTGCCAGCAGCTTGCTCACAAAGAATGAAGCTTTCTTT. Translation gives CASSLLTKNEAFF.

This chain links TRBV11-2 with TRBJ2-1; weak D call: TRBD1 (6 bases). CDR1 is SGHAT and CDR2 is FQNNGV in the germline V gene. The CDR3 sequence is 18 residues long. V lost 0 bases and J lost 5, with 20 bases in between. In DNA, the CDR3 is TGTGCCAGCAGCTTAGACAAGTGGTTTGGGGGCATCGACAATGAGCAGTTCTTC. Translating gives CASSLDKWFGGIDNEQFF.

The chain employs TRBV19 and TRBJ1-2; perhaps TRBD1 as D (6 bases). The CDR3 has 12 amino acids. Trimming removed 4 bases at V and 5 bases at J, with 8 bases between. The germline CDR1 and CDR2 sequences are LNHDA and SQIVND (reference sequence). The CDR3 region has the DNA TGTGCCAGTAGTACAGGACAGTATGGCTACACCTTC. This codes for CASSTGQYGYTF.

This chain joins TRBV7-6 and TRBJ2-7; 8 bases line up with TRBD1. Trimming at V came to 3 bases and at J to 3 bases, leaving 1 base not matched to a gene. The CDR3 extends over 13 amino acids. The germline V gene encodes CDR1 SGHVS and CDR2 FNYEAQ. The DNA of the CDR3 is TGTGCCAGCAGCTTCGGACAGGGCTACGAGCAGTACTTC. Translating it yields CASSFGQGYEQYF.

CDR3 DNA sequence: TGTGCCAGCAGCTTTCGTCACACCTCTAACACCGGGGAGCTGTTTTTT. Translating gives CASSFRHTSNTGELFF. The genes are TRBV7-6 and TRBJ2-2; D remains unclear. This CDR3 region has 16 residues. V lost 3 bases, J lost 2 bases, and 13 bases lay in between. Germline V gene data show CDR1 as SGHVS and CDR2 as FNYEAQ. The full variable domain, completed using reference TRBV7-6 and TRBJ2-2, is GAGVSQSPRYKVTKRGQDVALRCDPISGHVSLYWYRQALGQGPEFLTYFNYEAQQDKSGLPNDRFSAERPEGSISTLTIQRTEQRDSAMYRCASSFRHTSNTGELFFGEGSRLTVL.

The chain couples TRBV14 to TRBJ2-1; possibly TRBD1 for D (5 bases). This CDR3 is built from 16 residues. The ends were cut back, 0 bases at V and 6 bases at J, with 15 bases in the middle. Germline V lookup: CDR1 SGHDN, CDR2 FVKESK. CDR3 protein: CASSQEAGQTPNEQFF. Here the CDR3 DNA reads TGTGCCAGCAGCCAAGAAGCAGGGCAAACCCCCAATGAGCAGTTCTTC.

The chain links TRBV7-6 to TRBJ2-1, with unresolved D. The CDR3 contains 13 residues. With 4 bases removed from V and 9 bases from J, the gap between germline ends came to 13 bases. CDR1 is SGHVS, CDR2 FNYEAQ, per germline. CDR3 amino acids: CASSSRSLTEQFF. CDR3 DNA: TGTGCCAGCAGCTCCCGTAGCCTAACTGAGCAGTTCTTC.